The 27 T cell receptor beta chains below come from one sample, sequenced in a study of shared clonotypes between healthy human individuals. The method was immunoSEQ multiplex PCR; TCRdb's version includes in-frame clones alone and lacks a portion of them. The sample records just over 2,000,000 clones, about 95% being singletons. Naive CD8 isolation took CD45RO-negative cells positively selected for CCR7 and excluded terminally differentiated effector memory CD45RA+ cells. Sequences were obtained from naive CD8+ T cells sorted from blood. These receptors were collected from a man younger than 35 in good health.

Points on this clone: The sample contains more than one DNA sequence encoding this CDR3. The gene calls are TRBV27 and TRBJ1-2; D gene unclear. The V end was cut by 1 base, the J end by 5 bases, with 8 bases between. Germline CDR1 reads MNHEY; CDR2 reads SMNVEV (reference sequence). This CDR3 spans 13 amino acids. CDR3 in DNA: TGTGCCAGCAGTTTATTAGGATCATATGGCTACACCTTC. Translated: CASSLLGSYGYTF.

This sequence joins TRBV7-9 and TRBJ2-7, with D hard to call. The V gene's germline CDR1 is SEHNR and CDR2 FQNEAQ (reference sequence). The ends were cut back, 2 bases at V and 2 bases at J, with 13 bases in the middle. The CDR3 has 15 residues. The chain's CDR3 is CASSLSERATYEQYF. CDR3 DNA: TGTGCCAGCAGCTTATCCGAGCGTGCGACCTACGAGCAGTACTTC.

In regard to this clone: One junction end does not reproduce the germline sequence, and a read error may be involved. This chain's CDR3 is CASSLRTGNTGELFF. The CDR3 coding sequence is TGTGCTAGCAGCCTACGGACAGGGAACACCGGGGAGCTGTTTTTT. The rearrangement links TRBV7-7 to TRBJ2-2; 7 bases are a match to TRBD1. This CDR3 region has 15 residues. CDR1 is SSHAT, CDR2 FNYEAQ, per germline (reference sequence).

This clone was seen once. The rearrangement links TRBV5-1 to TRBJ2-3, with TRBD2 matching 7 bases. This CDR3 is 18 amino acids long. Per germline, CDR1 SGHRS and CDR2 YFSETQ. V shed 0 bases, J shed 4 bases, and the junction held 14 bases outside the gene matches. The CDR3 loop is CASSLGATSPWVADTQYF. The CDR3 DNA reads as TGCGCCAGCAGCTTGGGAGCGACTAGCCCTTGGGTCGCAGATACGCAGTATTTT.

J is TRBJ2-7 and V is TRBV5-1; 7 bases are a match to TRBD2. Trimming took 3 bases from V and 1 from J; bases not matched to a gene: 7. This CDR3 is built from 15 residues. Germline V gene lookup returns CDR1 SGHRS and CDR2 YFSETQ. The CDR3: CASSWFLGGSYEQYF. The CDR3 bases are TGCGCCAGCAGCTGGTTTCTGGGAGGGTCCTACGAGCAGTACTTC.

CDR3 sequence reads: CSVDGRDGYEQYF. The CDR3 coding sequence is TGCAGCGTTGATGGAAGAGACGGCTACGAGCAGTACTTC. The chain couples TRBV29-1 to TRBJ2-7; D gene uncertain. The CDR3 totals 13 residues. V was cut by 3 bases and J by 3 bases, with 12 bases left in between. Per germline, CDR1 SQVTM and CDR2 ANQGSEA.

On this clone itself: Additional DNA sequences in this sample encode the identical CDR3. The CDR3 nucleotides are TGTGCCAGCAGTTACTTGGGGGGCGATGAGCAGTTCTTC. It translates to CASSYLGGDEQFF. V usage is TRBV6-5 and J usage is TRBJ2-1; either TRBD1 or TRBD2 may supply D (6 bases each). Trimming cost V 1 base and J 8 bases, with 9 bases left between them. The CDR3 is 13 residues long. Per the germline V gene, CDR1 is MNHEY and CDR2 is SVGAGI.

V is TRBV27 and J is TRBJ2-5; no clear D gene. Trimming took off 5 bases at V and 0 bases at J, with 10 bases between the two ends. Germline-derived CDR1 and CDR2 are MNHEY and SMNVEV (reference sequence). The CDR3 loop spans 14 amino acids. The CDR3 DNA reads TGTGCCAGCAGTGGGTATGGGCACCAAGAGACCCAGTACTTC. Translating gives CASSGYGHQETQYF.

Remarks on this clone: Being one base from a much bigger clone, this may be a read error. Other DNA sequences within the sample encode an identical CDR3. The chain is built from TRBV7-6 and TRBJ2-1; tentative D call: TRBD2 (6 bases). CDR3 length equals 14 residues. V gave up 2 bases and J gave up 4 bases, with 9 bases separating them. CDR1 is SGHVS and CDR2 is FNYEAQ in the germline V gene. CDR3 protein: CASSLSGPYNEQFF. In nucleotides, the CDR3 is TGTGCCAGCAGCTTAAGCGGGCCGTACAATGAGCAGTTCTTC. Full variable domain (missing parts from reference TRBV7-6 and TRBJ2-1): GAGVSQSPRYKVTKRGQDVALRCDPISGHVSLYWYRQALGQGPEFLTYFNYEAQQDKSGLPNDRFSAERPEGSISTLTIQRTEQRDSAMYRCASSLSGPYNEQFFGPGTRLTVL.

Only one count was recorded for this clone. CDR3 loop: CASSLQGGSRWNTEAFF. The CDR3 coding sequence is TGTGCCAGCAGCTTGCAGGGGGGGTCAAGGTGGAACACTGAAGCTTTCTTT. This sequence joins TRBV5-6 and TRBJ1-1; 7 nucleotides align to TRBD1. This CDR3 spans 17 amino acids. Germline V lookup: CDR1 SGHDT, CDR2 YYEEEE. V gave up 1 base and J gave up 1 base; unmatched junction bases: 10.

The V call is TRBV28, the J call TRBJ1-4; possible D gene TRBD1, 5 bases. Germline loops: CDR1 MDHEN, CDR2 SYDVKM. The CDR3 extends over 14 amino acids. Between the trimmed V and J ends, which lost 5 bases and 5 bases, there was a span of 12 bases. The CDR3 is CASSQTDRNEKLFF. CDR3 DNA sequence: TGTGCCAGCAGTCAAACCGACAGAAATGAAAAACTGTTTTTT.

The V and J genes are TRBV7-8 and TRBJ1-5, with D possibly TRBD1 on 5 matching bases. Deletions cut 0 bases from V and 3 bases from J, with 9 bases between. Germline CDR1 is SGHVS and CDR2 is FQNEAQ. The CDR3 has 15 residues. The CDR3 is CASSLARDYNQPQHF. The CDR3 DNA is TGTGCCAGCAGCTTAGCCCGGGACTACAATCAGCCCCAGCATTTT.

As concerns this clone: Other DNA sequences in the same sample also yield this CDR3. The chain combines TRBV27 with TRBJ2-1, with 9 bases that match TRBD2. Germline assignment: CDR1 MNHEY and CDR2 SMNVEV (reference sequence). The CDR3 is 14 amino acids. With V trimmed by 2 bases and J by 9 bases, 5 bases remained unmatched. CDR3 protein: CASSLAGGPGEQFF. CDR3 DNA: TGTGCCAGCAGTTTAGCGGGAGGGCCGGGTGAGCAGTTCTTC.

This clone has just one count. The same CDR3 is also encoded by other DNA sequences in this sample. The DNA for the CDR3 is TGTGCCAGTAGTATAACTAGCGGTAACACCGGGGAGCTGTTTTTT. Protein sequence: CASSITSGNTGELFF. The J gene is TRBJ2-2, the V gene TRBV19; 8 bases agree with TRBD2. Trimming removed 2 bases from V and 2 bases from J; junction bases left unmatched: 1. The CDR3 covers 15 residues. Germline lookup yields CDR1 LNHDA and CDR2 SQIVND (reference sequence).

The V and J genes are TRBV7-9 and TRBJ2-7; D is ambiguous. The germline V and J ends were trimmed by 3 bases and 6 bases, with 6 bases remaining between them. This CDR3 spans 11 amino acids. The V gene's germline CDR1 is SEHNR and CDR2 FQNEAQ (reference sequence). CDR3 loop: CASSFGFEQYF. The DNA for the CDR3 is TGTGCCAGCAGCTTTGGGTTCGAGCAGTACTTC.

The chain recombines TRBV11-2 with TRBJ2-2; D gene ambiguous. CDR3 size: 13 residues. V was shortened by 4 bases and J by 6 bases, with 9 bases between the two germline ends. CDR1 SGHAT and CDR2 FQNNGV come from the germline V gene. The CDR3 is CASSSNTAGELFF. CDR3 bases: TGTGCCAGCAGCTCCAACACGGCCGGGGAGCTGTTTTTT.

Points on this clone: Other DNA sequences of this sample code for an identical CDR3. The V gene is TRBV28, the J gene TRBJ2-3; D uncertain. Trimming cost V 3 bases and J 2 bases, with 6 bases left between them. This CDR3 is built from 13 residues. Germline values: CDR1 MDHEN, CDR2 SYDVKM. The CDR3, as DNA: TGTGCCAGCAGTTTTCGGGCCACAGATACGCAGTATTTT. Amino acid sequence: CASSFRATDTQYF.

The chain carries TRBV2 and TRBJ2-5, with 12 bases lining up with TRBD2. This CDR3 is 19 amino acids long. Per the germline V gene, CDR1 is SNHLY and CDR2 is FYNNEI. The J segment lost 5 bases and the V segment lost 0 bases, leaving 13 bases of the junction unmatched. The CDR3 protein is CASSEAQWLAGGPGETQYF. CDR3 in DNA: TGTGCCAGCAGTGAAGCGCAGTGGCTAGCGGGAGGGCCGGGGGAGACCCAGTACTTC.

This chain connects TRBV5-8 to TRBJ1-1; TRBD1 is a possible D gene (6 bases). This CDR3 has 13 amino acids. V was pared by 2 bases and J by 5 bases, with 10 bases between. In germline, CDR1 is SGHTS, CDR2 YDEGEE. The DNA for the CDR3 is TGTGCCAGCAGCTTCGTCAGGGGAACTGAAGCTTTCTTT. Translation gives CASSFVRGTEAFF.

V is TRBV27 and J is TRBJ2-2; the match to TRBD1 covers 9 bases. The J segment lost 4 bases and the V segment lost 6 bases, leaving 6 bases of the junction unmatched. The germline V gene has CDR1 MNHEY and CDR2 SMNVEV (reference sequence). There are 15 residues in the CDR3. The CDR3 DNA is TGTGCCAGCAGATCCGGGACAGGGAGCACCGGGGAGCTGTTTTTT. Its protein is CASRSGTGSTGELFF.

The V and J genes are TRBV11-2 and TRBJ1-2; tentatively, D is TRBD1 (6 bases). Per germline, CDR1 SGHAT and CDR2 FQNNGV. This CDR3 contains 15 residues. V lost 5 bases, J lost 3 bases, and 16 bases lay in between. The CDR3 nucleotides read TGTGCCAGCAGCCCATTCAGGGGAGCGGACTATGGCTACACCTTC. This codes for CASSPFRGADYGYTF.

The rearrangement links TRBV10-2 to TRBJ1-2; no clear D gene. The CDR3 contains 16 residues. The V end lost 0 bases, the J end lost 0 bases, and 11 bases lay between the germline ends. The germline V gene encodes CDR1 WSHSY and CDR2 SAAADI. CDR3 protein: CASSESVGQANYGYTF. In DNA, the CDR3 is TGCGCCAGCAGTGAGTCGGTGGGTCAAGCTAACTATGGCTACACCTTC.

The genes are TRBV2 and TRBJ2-1, with 8 bases matching TRBD1. Germline-derived CDR1 and CDR2 are SNHLY and FYNNEI. The V and J ends lost 8 bases and 0 bases, in that order; junction bases with no gene match: 3. The CDR3 totals 14 residues. The CDR3 nucleotides read TGTGCCAGCGATGGACAGGGCTCCTACAATGAGCAGTTCTTC. This translates into CASDGQGSYNEQFF.

This clone was counted once. The gene calls are TRBV19 and TRBJ2-7; D is unclear. The V end was cut by 10 bases, the J end by 0 bases, with 19 bases between. In germline, CDR1 is LNHDA, CDR2 SQIVND (reference sequence). This CDR3 contains 15 residues. CDR3 region: CATRTDHITSYEQYF. In DNA form, the CDR3 reads TGTGCCACGAGGACCGATCATATCACCTCCTACGAGCAGTACTTC. Variable domain in full (rest from reference TRBV19 and TRBJ2-7): DGGITQSPKYLFRKEGQNVTLSCEQNLNHDAMYWYRQDPGQGLRLIYYSQIVNDFQKGDIAEGYSVSREKKESFPLTVTSAQKNPTAFYLCATRTDHITSYEQYFGPGTRLTVT.

For this clone: The same CDR3 also results from other DNA sequences found in this sample. V usage is TRBV7-2 and J usage is TRBJ1-2; D is unresolved. V shed 5 bases and J shed 5 bases, with 12 bases lying between them. Germline loops: CDR1 SGHTA, CDR2 FQGNSA. The length of the CDR3 is 13 residues. The CDR3 loop is CASSLGLNYGYTF. The CDR3 DNA sequence: TGTGCCAGCAGCCTAGGACTTAATTATGGCTACACCTTC.

The chain couples TRBV30 to TRBJ1-2; perhaps TRBD1 as D (5 bases). This CDR3 contains 16 residues. The germline V gene encodes CDR1 GTSNPN and CDR2 SVGIG (reference sequence). Trimming removed 4 bases at V and 5 bases at J, with 23 bases between. The CDR3: CAWNWGRDAEIYGYTF. The CDR3 bases are TGTGCCTGGAATTGGGGACGGGACGCAGAAATTTATGGCTACACCTTC.

The J gene is TRBJ2-1, the V gene TRBV7-8; D not resolved. Germline V gene sequence: CDR1 SGHVS, CDR2 FQNEAQ. The CDR3 consists of 13 residues. V lost 1 base to trimming and J lost 3 bases, with 4 bases between them. The CDR3: CASSLVGYNEQFF. The CDR3 DNA sequence: TGTGCCAGCAGCTTAGTAGGCTACAATGAGCAGTTCTTC. The entire variable domain, with the rest obtained from reference TRBV7-8 and TRBJ2-1, is as follows: GAGVSQSPRYKVAKRGQDVALRCDPISGHVSLFWYQQALGQGPEFLTYFQNEAQLDKSGLPSDRFFAERPEGSVSTLKIQRTQQEDSAVYLCASSLVGYNEQFFGPGTRLTVL.